The rows below give T cell receptor beta chains drawn from one sample of a study of read filtering for tumor transcriptome and immune sequencing. TCRdb passed the reads through MiXCR, listing each CDR3 protein once. The sample has 75,000 to 95,000 distinct CDR3 sequences, approximately 13% seen once. What was sequenced was a population of CD138-negative cells sorted from bone marrow. These receptors all stem from a donor over 35 with multiple myeloma. Each CDR3 is given with its conserved first and last residue. D genes are given only for firm matches. Some rows mark clone size as missing; the rest say once, few, many or name a class of expanded clone.

abundance: NA
d_gene: NA
j_gene: TRBJ2-2
v_gene: TRBV29-1
CDR3nt: TGCAGCGTTGATGGCAGGGGAACCGGGGAGCTGCTTTTT
CDR3aa: CSVDGRGTGELLF

abundance: once
d_gene: TRBD1
j_gene: TRBJ2-3
v_gene: TRBV2
CDR3nt: TGTGCCAGCAGCGGGGACAGGGATACGCAGTATTTT
CDR3aa: CASSGDRDTQYF

abundance: NA
d_gene: NA
j_gene: TRBJ1-2
v_gene: TRBV20-1
CDR3nt: TGCAGTGCAACAGGGTGGCATGGCTACACCTTC
CDR3aa: CSATGWHGYTF

abundance: many
d_gene: NA
j_gene: TRBJ2-1
v_gene: TRBV7-9
CDR3nt: TGTGCCAGCAGCTTAGTTGGAGAGAATGGGCAGTTCTTC
CDR3aa: CASSLVGENGQFF

abundance: NA
d_gene: NA
j_gene: TRBJ2-4
v_gene: TRBV28
CDR3nt: TGTGCCAGCAGTTCCGAAAGGGGGGAGTACTTC
CDR3aa: CASSSERGEYF

abundance: many
d_gene: NA
j_gene: TRBJ2-3
v_gene: TRBV5-1
CDR3nt: TGCGCCAGCATGGGGAGAACTAGCACAGATACGCAGTATTTT
CDR3aa: CASMGRTSTDTQYF

abundance: NA
d_gene: TRBD2
j_gene: TRBJ2-7
v_gene: TRBV3-1
CDR3nt: TGTGCCAGCAGCCAAGGCCCCAGCGGGAGGGTCGAGCAGTACTTC
CDR3aa: CASSQGPSGRVEQYF

abundance: many
d_gene: NA
j_gene: TRBJ1-1
v_gene: TRBV20-1
CDR3nt: TGCAGTGGATGGAGCCCGAACACTGAAGCTTTCTTT
CDR3aa: CSGWSPNTEAFF

abundance: many
d_gene: NA
j_gene: TRBJ2-6
v_gene: TRBV9
CDR3nt: TGTGCCAGCAGCGTACAGGGCTCTGGGGCCAACGTCCTGACTTTC
CDR3aa: CASSVQGSGANVLTF

abundance: many
d_gene: NA
j_gene: TRBJ1-2
v_gene: TRBV7-2
CDR3nt: TGTGCCAGCAGCTTCTTGACGGCCTATGGCTACACCTTC
CDR3aa: CASSFLTAYGYTF

abundance: NA
d_gene: NA
j_gene: TRBJ2-5
v_gene: TRBV12-3/TRBV12-4
CDR3nt: TGTACCAGCAGTCTGGCCACCCTCCACCAAGAGACCCAGTACTTC
CDR3aa: CTSSLATLHQETQYF

abundance: many
d_gene: TRBD2
j_gene: TRBJ2-1
v_gene: TRBV20-1
CDR3nt: TGCAGTGCCATCCCAGCGGGAGTGTACAATGAGCAGTTCTTC
CDR3aa: CSAIPAGVYNEQFF

abundance: many
d_gene: NA
j_gene: TRBJ2-7
v_gene: TRBV7-3
CDR3nt: TGTGCCAGCAGCTTAGGGCCCTTAGCGACCTACGAGCAGTACTTC
CDR3aa: CASSLGPLATYEQYF

abundance: NA
d_gene: TRBD2
j_gene: TRBJ2-3
v_gene: TRBV7-2
CDR3nt: TGTGCCAGCAGATCCCCGAGCGGGAGGGCCGGAGATACGCAGTATTTT
CDR3aa: CASRSPSGRAGDTQYF

abundance: many
d_gene: TRBD2
j_gene: TRBJ2-1
v_gene: TRBV12-3/TRBV12-4
CDR3nt: TGTGCCAGCAGGTGGGGCGGGAGTCAGTTCTTC
CDR3aa: CASRWGGSQFF

abundance: once
d_gene: TRBD1
j_gene: TRBJ2-1
v_gene: TRBV23-1
CDR3nt: TGCGCCAGCAGTTCGACAGGGCTCAATGAGCAGTTCTTC
CDR3aa: CASSSTGLNEQFF

abundance: many
d_gene: TRBD1
j_gene: TRBJ2-5
v_gene: TRBV29-1
CDR3nt: TGCAGCGTTGACAGGGGGACGGAGACCCAGTACTTC
CDR3aa: CSVDRGTETQYF

abundance: NA
d_gene: NA
j_gene: TRBJ2-7
v_gene: TRBV28
CDR3nt: TGTGCCAGCAGCCATAAACCTCCGGGACTCCTCTTC
CDR3aa: CASSHKPPGLLF

abundance: many
d_gene: NA
j_gene: TRBJ2-4
v_gene: TRBV20-1
CDR3nt: TGCAGTGCTCGTGGAGGGGCGGAGTACTTC
CDR3aa: CSARGGAEYF

abundance: many
d_gene: NA
j_gene: TRBJ2-7
v_gene: TRBV5-1
CDR3nt: TGCGCCAGCAGCTTGGGACCCTCAGGCACCTACGAGCAGTACTTC
CDR3aa: CASSLGPSGTYEQYF

abundance: many
d_gene: TRBD1
j_gene: TRBJ2-5
v_gene: TRBV14
CDR3nt: TGTGCCAGCAGCCCCGACAGGGGCCGCCTACAAGAGACCCAGTACTTC
CDR3aa: CASSPDRGRLQETQYF

abundance: many
d_gene: NA
j_gene: TRBJ2-5
v_gene: TRBV20-1
CDR3nt: TGCAGTGCTAGACAGACAGGCTCAGAGACCCAGTACTTC
CDR3aa: CSARQTGSETQYF

abundance: many
d_gene: TRBD1
j_gene: TRBJ1-2
v_gene: TRBV7-9
CDR3nt: TGTGCCAGCAGCTCAGCGGGACAGGGGGTCGCCTATGGCTACACCTTC
CDR3aa: CASSSAGQGVAYGYTF

abundance: few
d_gene: NA
j_gene: TRBJ2-7
v_gene: TRBV28
CDR3nt: TGTGCCAGCACCATCGCCCCTGGCGTCGAGCAGTACTTC
CDR3aa: CASTIAPGVEQYF

abundance: many
d_gene: TRBD1
j_gene: TRBJ1-5
v_gene: TRBV7-6
CDR3nt: TGTGCCAGCAGCACCGGGACAGGGAGCAATCAGCCCCAGCATTTT
CDR3aa: CASSTGTGSNQPQHF

abundance: many
d_gene: NA
j_gene: TRBJ1-4
v_gene: TRBV4-1
CDR3nt: TGCGCCAGCAGTCGGAGAACAGAGAGTAAGAGTGAAAAACTGTTTTTT
CDR3aa: CASSRRTESKSEKLFF

abundance: many
d_gene: NA
j_gene: TRBJ2-3
v_gene: TRBV5-6
CDR3nt: TGTGCCAGCAGCTTAGCTACCGGATGGGGAGATACGCAGTATTTT
CDR3aa: CASSLATGWGDTQYF

abundance: many
d_gene: TRBD1
j_gene: TRBJ2-7
v_gene: TRBV18
CDR3nt: TGTGCCAGCTCACCAGCGGCCAGGACAGGCAGCTCCTACGAGCAGTACTTC
CDR3aa: CASSPAARTGSSYEQYF

abundance: NA
d_gene: NA
j_gene: TRBJ2-3
v_gene: TRBV5-1
CDR3nt: TGCGCCAGCAGCTTAGGTTACACAGATACGCAGTATTTT
CDR3aa: CASSLGYTDTQYF

abundance: many
d_gene: TRBD1
j_gene: TRBJ2-5
v_gene: TRBV5-5
CDR3nt: TGTGCCAGCAGCTCCCTCCGGGACAGGGCGCAGGAGACCCAGTACTTC
CDR3aa: CASSSLRDRAQETQYF

abundance: medium-sized
d_gene: NA
j_gene: TRBJ1-4
v_gene: TRBV23-1
CDR3nt: TGCGCCAGCAGTATTTCGGGAAAACTGTTTTTT
CDR3aa: CASSISGKLFF

abundance: many
d_gene: NA
j_gene: TRBJ1-6
v_gene: TRBV28
CDR3nt: TGTGCCAGCATCCCCCTGAGCTATAATTCACCCCTCCACTTT
CDR3aa: CASIPLSYNSPLHF

abundance: many
d_gene: NA
j_gene: TRBJ2-1
v_gene: TRBV12-3/TRBV12-4
CDR3nt: TGTGCCAGCAGTAGGGACACTTACAATGAGCAGTTCTTC
CDR3aa: CASSRDTYNEQFF

abundance: many
d_gene: NA
j_gene: TRBJ1-4
v_gene: TRBV20-1
CDR3nt: TGCAGTGCGCCTCCCGGGACGCGCAAGGAAAAACTGTTTTTT
CDR3aa: CSAPPGTRKEKLFF

abundance: many
d_gene: TRBD1
j_gene: TRBJ2-5
v_gene: TRBV15
CDR3nt: TGTGCCACCAGCAGGGACAGGGGAAGTGGGGAGACCCAGTACTTC
CDR3aa: CATSRDRGSGETQYF

abundance: few
d_gene: NA
j_gene: TRBJ2-1
v_gene: TRBV5-1
CDR3nt: TGCGCCAGCAGCTTGAATGGGCACAATGAGCAGTTCTTC
CDR3aa: CASSLNGHNEQFF

abundance: many
d_gene: NA
j_gene: TRBJ2-1
v_gene: TRBV7-8
CDR3nt: TGTGCCAGCAGCTCGGCCTCCGGGATTTACAATGAGCAGTTCTTC
CDR3aa: CASSSASGIYNEQFF

abundance: few
d_gene: NA
j_gene: TRBJ2-4
v_gene: TRBV10-3
CDR3nt: TGTGCCATCAGTGAGGCAGGGGAGTTCGACATTCAGTACTTC
CDR3aa: CAISEAGEFDIQYF

abundance: many
d_gene: NA
j_gene: TRBJ2-7
v_gene: TRBV11-1
CDR3nt: TGTGCCAGCAGCTTGTCGTGGGGGCCCTACGAGCAGTACTTC
CDR3aa: CASSLSWGPYEQYF

abundance: many
d_gene: TRBD1
j_gene: TRBJ1-1
v_gene: TRBV3-1
CDR3nt: TGTGCCAGCAGCCGGGACAGGGTCACTGAAGCTTTCTTT
CDR3aa: CASSRDRVTEAFF

abundance: many
d_gene: NA
j_gene: TRBJ2-7
v_gene: TRBV20-1
CDR3nt: TGCAGTGCGTTGAGGAGCTACGAGCAGTACTTC
CDR3aa: CSALRSYEQYF

abundance: few
d_gene: TRBD1
j_gene: TRBJ2-5
v_gene: TRBV7-9
CDR3nt: TGTGCCAGCAGCTTAGCCTTTGACAGGGTCCAAGAGACCCAGTACTTC
CDR3aa: CASSLAFDRVQETQYF

abundance: many
d_gene: NA
j_gene: TRBJ2-7
v_gene: TRBV10-3
CDR3nt: TGTGCCATCAGTGACGTCTTGGACAGCCGAGTCGCCTACGAGCAGTACTTC
CDR3aa: CAISDVLDSRVAYEQYF

abundance: many
d_gene: TRBD1
j_gene: TRBJ1-1
v_gene: TRBV28
CDR3nt: TGTGCCAGCAGTACCCAGGGGGCTGGTAACACTGAAGCTTTCTTT
CDR3aa: CASSTQGAGNTEAFF

abundance: many
d_gene: TRBD1
j_gene: TRBJ1-2
v_gene: TRBV2
CDR3nt: TGTGCCACTACCCGGGACAGCACCAGCTATGGCTACACCTTC
CDR3aa: CATTRDSTSYGYTF

abundance: many
d_gene: TRBD2
j_gene: TRBJ2-1
v_gene: TRBV18
CDR3nt: TGTGCCAGCTCCCCCCAGAGCGGGAGCTCCTACAATGAGCAGTTCTTC
CDR3aa: CASSPQSGSSYNEQFF

abundance: many
d_gene: NA
j_gene: TRBJ1-5
v_gene: TRBV10-2
CDR3nt: TGCGCCAGCAGTGAATTCCGGGATCAGCCCCAGCATTTT
CDR3aa: CASSEFRDQPQHF

abundance: many
d_gene: TRBD2
j_gene: TRBJ2-7
v_gene: TRBV6-5
CDR3nt: TGTGCCAGCAGTTACTCTGTAGCGGGAGCCTACGAGCAGTACTTC
CDR3aa: CASSYSVAGAYEQYF

abundance: few
d_gene: NA
j_gene: TRBJ2-7
v_gene: TRBV28
CDR3nt: TGTGCCACGGCGGGCAACTCCTACGAGCAGTACTTC
CDR3aa: CATAGNSYEQYF

abundance: few
d_gene: NA
j_gene: TRBJ2-7
v_gene: TRBV3-1
CDR3nt: TGTGCCAGCAGCCAAAGTAGGGCCTCCTACGAGCAGTACTTC
CDR3aa: CASSQSRASYEQYF

abundance: NA
d_gene: TRBD1
j_gene: TRBJ1-2
v_gene: TRBV7-9
CDR3nt: TGTGCCAGCAGCTCCGGACAGGGGGTTCCTATAGGCTACACCTTC
CDR3aa: CASSSGQGVPIGYTF

abundance: many
d_gene: TRBD2
j_gene: TRBJ2-7
v_gene: TRBV7-9
CDR3nt: TGTGCCAGCAGCTTAGCCGGGGGGAACGAGCAGTACTTC
CDR3aa: CASSLAGGNEQYF

abundance: many
d_gene: NA
j_gene: TRBJ1-1
v_gene: TRBV2
CDR3nt: TGTGCCAGCACCTTACAGGGGAACACTGAAGCTTTCTTT
CDR3aa: CASTLQGNTEAFF

abundance: NA
d_gene: NA
j_gene: TRBJ2-2
v_gene: TRBV20-1
CDR3nt: TGCAGTGCTCTACGCGGAGGGCCCGGTACCGGGGAGCTGTTTTTT
CDR3aa: CSALRGGPGTGELFF

abundance: NA
d_gene: NA
j_gene: TRBJ1-5
v_gene: TRBV4-1
CDR3nt: TGCGCCAGCAGCCAACCCGGAGTCAATCAGCCCCAGCATTTT
CDR3aa: CASSQPGVNQPQHF